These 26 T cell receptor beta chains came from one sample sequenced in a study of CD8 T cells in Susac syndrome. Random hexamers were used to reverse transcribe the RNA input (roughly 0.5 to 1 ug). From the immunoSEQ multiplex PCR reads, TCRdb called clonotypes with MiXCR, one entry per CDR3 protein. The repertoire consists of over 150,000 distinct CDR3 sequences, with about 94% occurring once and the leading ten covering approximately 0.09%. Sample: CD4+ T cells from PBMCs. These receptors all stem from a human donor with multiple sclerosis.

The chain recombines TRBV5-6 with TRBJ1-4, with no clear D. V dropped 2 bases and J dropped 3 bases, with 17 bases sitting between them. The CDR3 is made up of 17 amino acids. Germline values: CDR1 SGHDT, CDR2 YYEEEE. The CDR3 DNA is TGTGCCAGCAGCTTTGGTGGCCCAGGCTGGTCTAATGAAAAACTGTTTTTT. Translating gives CASSFGGPGWSNEKLFF. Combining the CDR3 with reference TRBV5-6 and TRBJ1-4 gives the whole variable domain DAGVTQSPTHLIKTRGQQVTLRCSPKSGHDTVSWYQQALGQGPQFIFQYYEEEERQRGNFPDRFSGHQFPNYSSELNVNALLLGDSALYLCASSFGGPGWSNEKLFFGSGTQLSVL.

The CDR3 here is CATSRGREETQYF. In DNA, the CDR3 is TGTGCCACCAGCAGAGGTCGTGAAGAGACCCAGTACTTC. The chain has TRBV15 and TRBJ2-5; D gene uncertain. The ends were cut back, 1 base at V and 3 bases at J, with 6 bases in the middle. The CDR3 consists of 13 residues. CDR1 and CDR2 (germline): LNHNV, YYDKDF (reference sequence).

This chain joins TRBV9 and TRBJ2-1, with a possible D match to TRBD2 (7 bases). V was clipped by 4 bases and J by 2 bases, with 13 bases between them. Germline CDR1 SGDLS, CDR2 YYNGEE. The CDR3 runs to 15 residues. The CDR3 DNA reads TGTGCCAGCAGCAAGGGGGGGCCTCCCTACAATGAGCAGTTCTTC. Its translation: CASSKGGPPYNEQFF.

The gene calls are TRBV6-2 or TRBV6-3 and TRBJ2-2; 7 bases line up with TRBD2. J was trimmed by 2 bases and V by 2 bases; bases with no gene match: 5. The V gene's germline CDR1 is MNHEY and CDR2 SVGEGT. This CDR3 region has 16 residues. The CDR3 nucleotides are TGTGCCAGCAGTTACGTACTAGCGCTTAACACCGGGGAGCTGTTTTTT. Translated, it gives CASSYVLALNTGELFF.

CDR3 protein: CASSLLAGELDTQYF. Here the CDR3 DNA reads TGCGCCAGCAGCTTACTAGCGGGAGAGCTAGATACGCAGTATTTT. This chain uses TRBV5-1 with TRBJ2-3; the match to TRBD2 covers 11 bases. The CDR3 covers 15 residues. Germline V CDR1 and CDR2: SGHRS, YFSETQ. V gave up 2 bases and J gave up 5 bases; unmatched junction bases: 4.

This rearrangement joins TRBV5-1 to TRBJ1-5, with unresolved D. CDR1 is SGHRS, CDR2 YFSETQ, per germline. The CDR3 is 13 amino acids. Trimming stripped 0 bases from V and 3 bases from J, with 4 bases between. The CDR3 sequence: CASSLGTNQPQHF. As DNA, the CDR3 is TGCGCCAGCAGCTTGGGCACCAATCAGCCCCAGCATTTT.

This CDR3 reads CASSFQANYGYTF. CDR3 DNA: TGTGCCAGCAGTTTTCAGGCTAACTATGGCTACACCTTC. The chain has TRBV12-3 or TRBV12-4 and TRBJ1-2, with D unclear. CDR3 size: 13 residues. Deletions cut 3 bases from V and 0 bases from J, with 5 bases between.

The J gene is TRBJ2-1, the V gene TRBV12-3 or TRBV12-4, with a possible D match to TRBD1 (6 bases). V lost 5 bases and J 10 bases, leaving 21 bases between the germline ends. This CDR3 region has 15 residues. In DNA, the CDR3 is TGTGCCAGCAGTCCCCCGGACAGACCATGGCACGAGCAGTTCTTC. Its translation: CASSPPDRPWHEQFF.

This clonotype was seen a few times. CDR3 amino acids: CASSPGDRGGTEAFF. The DNA for the CDR3 is TGTGCCAGCAGTCCAGGGGACAGGGGAGGTACTGAAGCTTTCTTT. The chain combines TRBV28 with TRBJ1-1; 10 nucleotides line up with TRBD1. The length of the CDR3 is 15 residues. In germline, CDR1 is MDHEN, CDR2 SYDVKM. V lost 5 bases and J lost 5; bases outside the gene matches: 8.

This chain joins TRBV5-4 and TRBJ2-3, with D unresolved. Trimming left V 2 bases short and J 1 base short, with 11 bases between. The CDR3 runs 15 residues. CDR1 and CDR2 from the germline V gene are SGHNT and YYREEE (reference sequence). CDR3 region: CASSLRPLGTDTQYF. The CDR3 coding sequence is TGTGCCAGCAGCTTACGACCCCTCGGCACAGATACGCAGTATTTT.

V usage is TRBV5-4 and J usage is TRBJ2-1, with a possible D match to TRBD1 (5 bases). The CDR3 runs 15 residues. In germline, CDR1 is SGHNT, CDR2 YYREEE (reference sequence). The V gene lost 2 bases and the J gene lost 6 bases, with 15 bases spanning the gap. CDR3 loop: CASSLDSVTLNEQFF. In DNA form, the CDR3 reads TGTGCCAGCAGCTTAGACAGTGTAACCCTCAATGAGCAGTTCTTC.

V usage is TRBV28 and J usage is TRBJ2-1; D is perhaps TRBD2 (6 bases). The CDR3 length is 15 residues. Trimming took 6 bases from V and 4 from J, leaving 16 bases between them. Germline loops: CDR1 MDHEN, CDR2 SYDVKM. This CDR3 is CASSPAGRIYNEQFF. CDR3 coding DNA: TGTGCCAGCAGCCCGGCGGGGCGGATATACAATGAGCAGTTCTTC.

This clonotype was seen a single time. The CDR3 loop reads CATSDLHQGDMETQYF. CDR3 sequence (DNA): TGTGCCACCAGTGATTTGCACCAGGGGGATATGGAGACCCAGTACTTC. The chain couples TRBV24-1 to TRBJ2-5; 7 nucleotides align to TRBD1. Losses at the gene ends were 0 bases for V and 5 bases for J; bases not matched to a gene: 8. Per the germline V gene, CDR1 is KGHDR and CDR2 is SFDVKD. CDR3 size: 16 residues.

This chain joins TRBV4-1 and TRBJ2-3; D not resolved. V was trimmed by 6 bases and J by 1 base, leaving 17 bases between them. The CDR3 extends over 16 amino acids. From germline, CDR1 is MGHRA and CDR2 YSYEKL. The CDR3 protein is CASSKTGPRGTDTQYF. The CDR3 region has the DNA TGCGCCAGCAGTAAAACCGGGCCCAGAGGCACAGATACGCAGTATTTT.

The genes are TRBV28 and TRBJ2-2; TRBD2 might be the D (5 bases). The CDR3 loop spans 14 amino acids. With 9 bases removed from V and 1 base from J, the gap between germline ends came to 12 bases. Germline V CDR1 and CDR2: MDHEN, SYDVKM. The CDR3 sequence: CASRTRGNTGELFF. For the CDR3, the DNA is TGTGCCAGTCGAACCCGGGGGAACACCGGGGAGCTGTTTTTT. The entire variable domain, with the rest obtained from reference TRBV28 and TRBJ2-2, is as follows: DVKVTQSSRYLVKRTGEKVFLECVQDMDHENMFWYRQDPGLGLRLIYFSYDVKMKEKGDIPEGYSVSREKKERFSLILESASTNQTSMYLCASRTRGNTGELFFGEGSRLTVL.

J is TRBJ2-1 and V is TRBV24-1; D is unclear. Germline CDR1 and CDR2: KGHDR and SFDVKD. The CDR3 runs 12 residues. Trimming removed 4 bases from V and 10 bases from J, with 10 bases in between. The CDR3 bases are TGTGCCACCAGTGACGACCTATCGGAGCAGTTCTTC. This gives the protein CATSDDLSEQFF.

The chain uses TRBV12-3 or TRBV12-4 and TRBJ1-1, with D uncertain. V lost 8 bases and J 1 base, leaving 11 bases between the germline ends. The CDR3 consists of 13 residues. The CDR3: CASASNWNTEAFF. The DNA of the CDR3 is TGTGCCAGCGCTAGTAATTGGAACACTGAAGCTTTCTTT.

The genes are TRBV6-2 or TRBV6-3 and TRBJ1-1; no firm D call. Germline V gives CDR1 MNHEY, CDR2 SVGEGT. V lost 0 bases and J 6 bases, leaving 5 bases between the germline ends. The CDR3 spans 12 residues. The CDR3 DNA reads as TGTGCCAGCAGTTACTCAAGGTCTGAAGCTTTCTTT. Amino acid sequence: CASSYSRSEAFF.

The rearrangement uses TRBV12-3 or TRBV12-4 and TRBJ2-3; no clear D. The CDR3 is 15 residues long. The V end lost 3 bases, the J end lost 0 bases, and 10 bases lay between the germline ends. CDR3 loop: CASSFSISSTDTQYF. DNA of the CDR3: TGTGCCAGCAGTTTCTCCATTTCTAGCACAGATACGCAGTATTTT.

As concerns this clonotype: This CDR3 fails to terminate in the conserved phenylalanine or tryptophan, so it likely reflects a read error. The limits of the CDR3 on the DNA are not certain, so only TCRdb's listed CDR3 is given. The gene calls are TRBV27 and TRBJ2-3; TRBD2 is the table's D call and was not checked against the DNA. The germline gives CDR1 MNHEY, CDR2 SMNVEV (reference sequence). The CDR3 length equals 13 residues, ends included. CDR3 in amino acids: CASSSETSGGLQV.

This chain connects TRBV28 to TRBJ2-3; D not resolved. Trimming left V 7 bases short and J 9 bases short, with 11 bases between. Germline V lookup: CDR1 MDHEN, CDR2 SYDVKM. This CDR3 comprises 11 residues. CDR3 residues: CASTAARTQYF. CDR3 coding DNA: TGTGCCAGCACTGCCGCGAGGACGCAGTATTTT. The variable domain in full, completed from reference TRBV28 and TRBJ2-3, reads DVKVTQSSRYLVKRTGEKVFLECVQDMDHENMFWYRQDPGLGLRLIYFSYDVKMKEKGDIPEGYSVSREKKERFSLILESASTNQTSMYLCASTAARTQYFGPGTRLTVL.

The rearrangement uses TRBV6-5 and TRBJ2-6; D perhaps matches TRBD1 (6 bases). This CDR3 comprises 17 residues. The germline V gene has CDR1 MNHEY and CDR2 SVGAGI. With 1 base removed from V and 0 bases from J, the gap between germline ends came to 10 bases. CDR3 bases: TGTGCCAGCAGTTACTGGACAGCTAGCTCTGGGGCCAACGTCCTGACTTTC. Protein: CASSYWTASSGANVLTF.

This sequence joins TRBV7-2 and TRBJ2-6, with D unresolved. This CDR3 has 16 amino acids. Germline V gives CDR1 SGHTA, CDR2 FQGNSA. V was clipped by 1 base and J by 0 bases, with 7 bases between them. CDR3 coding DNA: TGTGCCAGCAGCTTAGTTAGGTACTCTGGGGCCAACGTCCTGACTTTC. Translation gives CASSLVRYSGANVLTF.

CDR3 bases: TGTGCCAGCAGCCCTCAGGACCGCTCGAACACTGAAGCTTTCTTT. This translates into CASSPQDRSNTEAFF. The V gene is TRBV3-1, the J gene TRBJ1-1; D remains unclear. This CDR3 spans 15 amino acids. CDR1 is LGHDT, CDR2 YNNKEL, per germline (reference sequence). V was cut by 4 bases and J by 1 base, with 13 bases left in between.

CDR3 sequence: CASSGIQGRTEAFF. The CDR3 DNA reads as TGTGCCAGCAGTGGCATACAGGGACGAACTGAAGCTTTCTTT. The rearrangement links TRBV6-1 to TRBJ1-1, with D perhaps TRBD1 (6 bases). The CDR3 is 14 amino acids. Germline V gene data show CDR1 as MNHNS and CDR2 as SASEGT. The V end was cut by 4 bases, the J end by 5 bases, with 14 bases between.

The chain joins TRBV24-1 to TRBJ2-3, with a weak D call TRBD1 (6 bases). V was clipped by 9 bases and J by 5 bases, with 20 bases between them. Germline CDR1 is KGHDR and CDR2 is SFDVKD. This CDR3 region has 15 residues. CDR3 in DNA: TGTGCCACCGGAGGACGGGACACCTCACGAGATACGCAGTATTTT. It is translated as CATGGRDTSRDTQYF.